A selection of T cell receptor beta chains follows, all from one sample in a study of cytomegalovirus exposure and HLA in healthy donors. Sequenced by immunoSEQ multiplex PCR; TCRdb stores in-frame clones only, minus some. This sample yields some 270,000 clones, of which about four fifths are seen a single time; about 0.3% belongs to the top ten. The specimen was PBMCs. These receptors originate from a girl aged 2-10 years in good health and CMV-seronegative. Each CDR3 is given with its conserved first and last residue. D genes are given only for firm matches. A clone size is listed for some rows: how often the clone was seen (once, few, many), or a class if it is expanded.

v_call	clone_size	j_call	d_call	cdr3_nt	cdr3_aa
TRBV19	-	TRBJ2-7	TRBD1	TGTGCCAGCGCCGGGACAGATGGCTACGAGCAGTACTTC	CASAGTDGYEQYF
TRBV28	-	TRBJ1-4	TRBD1	TGTGCCAGCAATACAGGGGGGGGTGAAAAACTGTTTTTT	CASNTGGGEKLFF
TRBV27	-	TRBJ1-2	-	TGTGCCAGCAGTTTCGGAAGCGGCTATGGCTACACCTTC	CASSFGSGYGYTF
TRBV7-9	once	TRBJ2-1	TRBD1	TGTGCCAGCAGCACGGGACAGGGACCTTACAATGAGCAGTTCTTC	CASSTGQGPYNEQFF
TRBV7-9	-	TRBJ2-3	TRBD2	TGTGCCAGCAGGCCCGGGGGAGGGCCCGCAGATACGCAGTATTTT	CASRPGGGPADTQYF
TRBV27	-	TRBJ1-1	-	TGTGCCAGCAGTCCCCCGGGACAGAACACTGAAGCTTTCTTT	CASSPPGQNTEAFF
TRBV7-6	few	TRBJ2-3	TRBD2	TGTGCCAGCAGCTCTAGCGGGGGGGCCATCGATACGCAGTATTTT	CASSSSGGAIDTQYF
TRBV21-1	-	TRBJ2-5	-	TGTGCCAGCAGCAAACGGGCTGGACTAACCTTTCTTGGGACCCAGTACTTC	CASSKRAGLTFLGTQYF
TRBV6-1	-	TRBJ1-2	TRBD1	TGTGCCAGCAGAGAGGCCGTGGGACAGGGCTATGGCTACACCTTC	CASREAVGQGYGYTF
TRBV6-6	-	TRBJ1-5	-	TGTGCCAGCAGTTACGGCGCAGGGGCACAGCCCCAGCATTTT	CASSYGAGAQPQHF
TRBV7-2	-	TRBJ2-6	TRBD2	TGTGCCAGCAGCCGAGTGGGACTAGCGGGAGTCCCTGGGGCCAACGTCCTGACTTTC	CASSRVGLAGVPGANVLTF
TRBV5-5	-	TRBJ2-1	-	TGTGCCAGCAGCTTGTCTTCCTCTTACTACAATGAGCAGTTCTTC	CASSLSSSYYNEQFF
TRBV6-4	few	TRBJ2-7	TRBD1	TGTGCCAGCAGTGGGACAGGGGGCTACGAGCAGTACTTC	CASSGTGGYEQYF
TRBV5-6	-	TRBJ2-7	-	TGTGCCAGCAGCTTGGGACCCTTTGCGGGGATCCCCTACGAGCAGTACTTC	CASSLGPFAGIPYEQYF
TRBV5-1	once	TRBJ2-1	-	TGCGCCAGCAGCTTGGAAAGCGGAAGCTCCTACAATGAGCAGTTCTTC	CASSLESGSSYNEQFF
TRBV30	-	TRBJ1-1	-	TGTGCCTGGAGTGCTGTAGGGGTGAACACTGAAGCTTTCTTT	CAWSAVGVNTEAFF
TRBV18	-	TRBJ2-7	TRBD1	TGTGCCAGCTCACCAACTTGGACAGGGGGCTCCTACGAGCAGTACTTC	CASSPTWTGGSYEQYF
TRBV19	-	TRBJ1-6	TRBD1	TGTGCCAGTAGTATACCCAGGACAGGTGGAAATTCACCCCTCCACTTT	CASSIPRTGGNSPLHF
TRBV10-2	-	TRBJ2-7	-	TGCGCCAGCAGTGAGGACAGTCCAGGGGAGCAGTACTTC	CASSEDSPGEQYF
TRBV4-1	-	TRBJ1-3	TRBD1	TGCGCCAGCAGCCAAGATCCAGGGGGAATAGGAAACACCATATATTTT	CASSQDPGGIGNTIYF
TRBV2	-	TRBJ2-5	-	TGTGCCAGCAGAGCTACAGGTGGTGAGACCCAGTACTTC	CASRATGGETQYF
TRBV6-5	-	TRBJ1-1	-	TGTGCCAGCAGTTACTCGAATGGCCGGAGGGCTTTCTTT	CASSYSNGRRAFF
TRBV5-3	-	TRBJ1-3	-	TGTGCCAGAAGCTTAGGAGGGGTTGGAAACACCATATATTTT	CARSLGGVGNTIYF
TRBV9	-	TRBJ1-1	-	TGTGCCAGCAGCGTACGCAGAAACACTGAAGCTTTCTTT	CASSVRRNTEAFF
TRBV29-1	-	TRBJ1-2	-	TGCAGCGTCGAGGACAGCTATCGTGGCTACACCTTC	CSVEDSYRGYTF
TRBV18	once	TRBJ1-2	-	TGTGCCAGCTCAAATAGGACTGACAACTATGGCTACACCTTC	CASSNRTDNYGYTF
TRBV15	-	TRBJ1-2	-	TGTGCCACCAGCGGAGACGGGACACGCTATGGCTACACCTTC	CATSGDGTRYGYTF
TRBV27	-	TRBJ2-7	-	TGTGCCAGCGGTTGGGCAGGCAGCTCCTACGAGCAGTACTTC	CASGWAGSSYEQYF
TRBV30	-	TRBJ2-3	TRBD2	TGTGCCTGGAGTAGGGGACTAGCGAGAAACACAGATACGCAGTATTTT	CAWSRGLARNTDTQYF
TRBV4-3	-	TRBJ2-7	TRBD1	TGCGCCAGCAGCGCCCGGGACAGGGTCCTTGGCGAGCAGTACTTC	CASSARDRVLGEQYF
TRBV7-6	-	TRBJ2-5	-	TGTGCCAGCAGCTTGACTCGAGAGACCCAGTACTTC	CASSLTRETQYF
TRBV2	-	TRBJ2-2	-	TGTGCCAGCTTCGGGGCCGGGGAGCTGTTTTTT	CASFGAGELFF